This entry lists 28 T cell receptor beta chains sequenced from one sample in a study of T-cell memory formation after mild COVID-19. MiXCR, run by TCRdb on the 5' RACE reads, gives a single entry per CDR3 protein. The sample includes about 140,000 distinct CDR3 sequences, about 6% of them seen just once. The sample was PBMCs or a T cell subset sorted from them (not recorded which). These receptors all come from an adult woman who had mild COVID-19 (a few samples of this study predate the infection). Cell type and time point are not known.

This clonotype appeared many times. The J gene is TRBJ2-5, the V gene TRBV12-3 or TRBV12-4; possibly TRBD1 for D (6 bases). The germline V and J ends were trimmed by 3 bases and 5 bases, with 25 bases remaining between them. This CDR3 region has 18 residues. Here the CDR3 DNA reads TGTGCCAGCAGTTTCGACCTGCAGGGGCGCCCGACCAGGGAGACCCAGTACTTC. Protein: CASSFDLQGRPTRETQYF.

This chain joins TRBV18 and TRBJ2-7; the D is unclear. Germline assignment: CDR1 KGHSH and CDR2 LQKENI. Trimming took 2 bases from V and 6 from J, leaving 8 bases between them. The CDR3 runs 12 residues. The CDR3 DNA follows: TGTGCCAGCTCACCAAAGTCGGGCGAGCAGTACTTC. Residues: CASSPKSGEQYF.

The chain has TRBV6-4 and TRBJ2-3; 7 bases match TRBD1. From germline, CDR1 is MRHNA and CDR2 SNTAGT. Trimming removed 6 bases from V and 3 bases from J; junction bases left unmatched: 6. This CDR3 region has 14 residues. CDR3 region: CASSPGQATDTQYF. Here the CDR3 DNA reads TGTGCCAGCAGCCCTGGACAGGCAACAGATACGCAGTATTTT.

This clonotype was observed a few times. V is TRBV21-1 and J is TRBJ2-1; the D call TRBD1 from the table was never checked on the DNA. TRBV21-1 is a pseudogene. This CDR3 region has 15 residues. The CDR3 here is CASSTTGEGYNEQFF. CDR3 nucleotides: TGTGCCAGCAGCACCACAGGGGAGGGCTACAATGAGCAGTTCTTC.

Details on this clonotype: A read error is possible here, since a much larger clone lies one base away. The V gene is TRBV4-3, the J gene TRBJ2-3; 7 bases agree with TRBD2. This CDR3 contains 15 residues. The junction had 9 bases not matched to a gene; V was cut back by 4 bases and J by 5 bases. Germline V gene sequence: CDR1 LGHNA, CDR2 YSLEER. The CDR3 loop is CASSLEGGRGDTQYF. DNA of the CDR3: TGCGCCAGCAGCCTAGAGGGCGGGAGAGGAGATACGCAGTATTTT.

This clonotype came up many times. This chain joins TRBV29-1 and TRBJ2-7; D tentatively reads TRBD1 or TRBD2 (5 bases each). The CDR3 consists of 13 residues. Per the germline V gene, CDR1 is SQVTM and CDR2 is ANQGSEA. V dropped 4 bases and J dropped 2 bases, with 12 bases sitting between them. Here the CDR3 DNA reads TGCAGCGTTGCTTACGGGACCGCCTACGAGCAGTACTTC. Translating it yields CSVAYGTAYEQYF.

The V call is TRBV29-1, the J call TRBJ2-1; D not resolved. The CDR3 has 13 residues. V dropped 4 bases and J dropped 0 bases, with 7 bases sitting between them. The germline gives CDR1 SQVTM, CDR2 ANQGSEA. Written as DNA, the CDR3 is TGCAGCGTTGTTGGTAACTCCTACAATGAGCAGTTCTTC. It specifies CSVVGNSYNEQFF.

This rearrangement joins TRBV20-1 to TRBJ1-2; 7 bases are shared with TRBD1. Germline loops: CDR1 DFQATT, CDR2 SNEGSKA (reference sequence). The CDR3 extends over 15 amino acids. V shed 0 bases and J 4 bases; nucleotides not matched to a gene: 8. CDR3 sequence: CSARESKGAFYGYTF. DNA of the CDR3: TGCAGTGCTAGAGAATCGAAGGGGGCGTTCTATGGCTACACCTTC.

This clonotype was counted at least ten times. The chain recombines TRBV6-9 with TRBJ2-2, with 7 bases matching TRBD2. The V segment lost 7 bases and the J segment 0 bases; nucleotides outside the gene matches: 11. Germline-derived CDR1 and CDR2 are MNHGY and SVAAGI. This CDR3 is 17 amino acids long. The CDR3 bases are TGTGCCAGCAATGGACTAGACCCACCGTCGAACACCGGGGAGCTGTTTTTT. Its protein product is CASNGLDPPSNTGELFF.

The chain has TRBV5-1 and TRBJ2-3; no clear D gene. The germline CDR1 and CDR2 sequences are SGHRS and YFSETQ. The length of the CDR3 is 13 residues. V lost 3 bases, J lost 5 bases, and 10 bases lay in between. The CDR3 DNA is TGCGCCAGCAGCTCCTGGATGGGAGATACGCAGTATTTT. This gives the protein CASSSWMGDTQYF.

This clonotype was seen many times. This chain links TRBV4-1 with TRBJ1-4; TRBD1 is a possible D gene (5 bases). Trimming removed 2 bases at V and 5 bases at J, with 12 bases between. The CDR3 covers 15 residues. CDR1 is MGHRA and CDR2 is YSYEKL in the germline V gene. The CDR3 here is CASSQWRDPNEKLFF. The CDR3 region has the DNA TGCGCCAGCAGCCAATGGCGGGACCCGAATGAAAAACTGTTTTTT.

This clonotype has only a few counts. The chain has TRBV27 and TRBJ1-1, with D tentatively TRBD1 (5 bases). The CDR3 totals 12 residues. Per germline, CDR1 MNHEY and CDR2 SMNVEV (reference sequence). V was cut by 6 bases and J by 0 bases, with 5 bases left in between. This CDR3 is CASRTVNTEAFF. CDR3 nucleotides: TGTGCCAGCAGGACAGTGAACACTGAAGCTTTCTTT.

This clonotype has ten or more counts. In DNA, the CDR3 is TGTGCCAGCAGCTTAGGGGGGGGCCTCGGCAATGAGCAGTTCTTC. Translation: CASSLGGGLGNEQFF. The rearrangement joins TRBV7-2 to TRBJ2-1; a possible D gene is TRBD2 (7 bases). Germline V gene sequence: CDR1 SGHTA, CDR2 FQGNSA. This CDR3 spans 15 amino acids. With 1 base removed from V and 6 bases from J, the gap between germline ends came to 13 bases.

J is TRBJ2-1 and V is TRBV5-6; D is unresolved. CDR1 is SGHDT and CDR2 is YYEEEE in the germline V gene. The CDR3 runs to 11 residues. Trimming cost V 4 bases and J 6 bases, with 5 bases left between them. CDR3 DNA: TGTGCCAGCAGCGTCTCCAATGAGCAGTTCTTC. Amino acid sequence: CASSVSNEQFF.

This clonotype has a count of ten or more. The chain couples TRBV5-6 to TRBJ1-2; D is possibly TRBD1 (6 bases). V was pared by 4 bases and J by 3 bases, with 19 bases between. The CDR3 is 16 residues long. Germline loops: CDR1 SGHDT, CDR2 YYEEEE. CDR3 in DNA: TGTGCCAGCAGCCGCGACCCCGGGGGCGTGCACTATGGCTACACCTTC. It codes for CASSRDPGGVHYGYTF.

The CDR3 DNA is TGCAGTGCTAGAGATCCCTTGTCCCCCGGGACTGAAGCTTTCTTT. It codes for CSARDPLSPGTEAFF. The genes are TRBV20-1 and TRBJ1-1; D is unresolved. V was clipped by 0 bases and J by 5 bases, with 16 bases between them. Germline CDR1 reads DFQATT; CDR2 reads SNEGSKA (reference sequence). The CDR3 covers 15 residues.

This clonotype was seen repeatedly, ten times or more. This chain joins TRBV12-3 or TRBV12-4 and TRBJ1-1, with no clear D. This CDR3 comprises 11 residues. V dropped 5 bases and J dropped 5 bases, with 6 bases sitting between them. CDR3 loop: CASSRKTEAFF. The CDR3 DNA reads TGTGCCAGCAGTCGGAAAACTGAAGCTTTCTTT.

This clonotype was counted at least ten times. The chain employs TRBV6-6 and TRBJ2-7; D gene unclear. The CDR3 is made up of 13 amino acids. Looked up from germline, CDR1 is MNHNY and CDR2 is SVGAGI (reference sequence). V lost 3 bases, J lost 4 bases, and 10 bases lay in between. This CDR3 is CASSYGRVYEQYF. The CDR3 nucleotides are TGTGCCAGCAGTTATGGACGGGTATACGAGCAGTACTTC.

The rearrangement joins TRBV29-1 to TRBJ1-5; D possibly corresponds to TRBD1 (6 bases). Trimming left V 7 bases short and J 4 bases short, with 17 bases between. The CDR3 spans 14 residues. Germline CDR1 and CDR2: SQVTM and ANQGSEA. The DNA for the CDR3 is TGCAGCGCCGCAGCGGGGGGGGCGAATCAGCCCCAGCATTTT. This codes for CSAAAGGANQPQHF. Full variable domain (rest looked up from reference TRBV29-1 and TRBJ1-5): SAVISQKPSRDICQRGTSLTIQCQVDSQVTMMFWYRQQPGQSLTLIATANQGSEATYESGFVIDKFPISRPNLTFSTLTVSNMSPEDSSIYLCSAAAGGANQPQHFGDGTRLSIL.

This clonotype has more than one count but fewer than ten. The V call is TRBV12-3 or TRBV12-4, the J call TRBJ2-2; D is perhaps TRBD2 (5 bases). CDR3 size: 14 residues. Trimming pared 3 bases from V and 4 bases from J, leaving 9 bases between. As DNA, the CDR3 is TGTGCCAGCAGTTTCCAGGAGGCCACCGGGGAGCTGTTTTTT. Its translation is CASSFQEATGELFF.

In this sample, this clonotype turned up a few times. V gene TRBV5-1 combines with J gene TRBJ1-5, with 11 bases lining up with TRBD1. Unmatched junction bases numbered 6, after V lost 3 bases and J lost 7 bases. The V gene's germline CDR1 is SGHRS and CDR2 YFSETQ. The CDR3 has 15 amino acids. CDR3 loop: CASSSGTGGQQPQHF. The CDR3 DNA is TGCGCCAGCAGCTCGGGGACAGGGGGACAACAGCCCCAGCATTTT.

This clonotype appeared a few times. The rearrangement uses TRBV24-1 and TRBJ1-3, with D uncertain. V lost 4 bases to trimming and J lost 2 bases, with 8 bases between them. Germline V gene lookup returns CDR1 KGHDR and CDR2 SFDVKD. CDR3 length: 14 amino acids. CDR3 amino acids: CATSDPPPGNTIYF. As DNA, the CDR3 is TGTGCCACCAGTGACCCTCCTCCTGGAAACACCATATATTTT.

The rearrangement links TRBV24-1 to TRBJ1-1; TRBD1 is a possible D gene (5 bases). The V gene's germline CDR1 is KGHDR and CDR2 SFDVKD. This CDR3 has 14 residues. The V end lost 5 bases, the J end lost 0 bases, and 9 bases lay between the germline ends. CDR3 coding DNA: TGTGCCACCAGTGCCTCAGGGTTGAACACTGAAGCTTTCTTT. As protein: CATSASGLNTEAFF.

The rearrangement links TRBV7-9 to TRBJ2-7, with D unclear. Germline loops: CDR1 SEHNR, CDR2 FQNEAQ (reference sequence). V lost 5 bases and J 3 bases, leaving 14 bases between the germline ends. The CDR3 totals 14 residues. In DNA, the CDR3 is TGTGCCAGCAGCCGGGTGGGAAAAGTCTACGAGCAGTACTTC. It specifies CASSRVGKVYEQYF. Based on the CDR3 plus reference TRBV7-9 and TRBJ2-7, the full variable domain is DTGVSQNPRHKITKRGQNVTFRCDPISEHNRLYWYRQTLGQGPEFLTYFQNEAQLEKSRLLSDRFSAERPKGSFSTLEIQRTEQGDSAMYLCASSRVGKVYEQYFGPGTRLTVT.

The chain uses TRBV6-5 and TRBJ1-6; unclear D gene. The CDR3 sequence is 15 residues long. Germline CDR1 is MNHEY and CDR2 is SVGAGI. Trimming shortened V by 0 bases and J by 3 bases, and 6 bases separated the two germline ends. The DNA of the CDR3 is TGTGCCAGCAGTTACTCGGGCCGCTATAATTCACCCCTCCACTTT. Its translation is CASSYSGRYNSPLHF.

The chain has TRBV5-8 and TRBJ1-6; TRBD1 matches 7 bases. Germline V lookup: CDR1 SGHTS, CDR2 YDEGEE. The CDR3 has 14 amino acids. The V gene end was trimmed by 1 base and the J gene end by 7 bases; junction bases not matched to a gene: 2. The CDR3 is CASSLTGENSPLHF. CDR3 DNA sequence: TGTGCCAGCAGCTTGACAGGGGAGAATTCACCCCTCCACTTT.

A remark on this clonotype: A much more abundant neighbour one base away suggests this may be a read error. The chain links TRBV7-9 to TRBJ2-5, with 8 bases that match TRBD1. The CDR3 extends over 15 amino acids. Germline V CDR1 and CDR2: SEHNR, FQNEAQ (reference sequence). With V trimmed by 5 bases and J by 9 bases, 14 bases remained unmatched. CDR3 bases: TGTGCCAGCAGCCCTCGGGACAGGCCGATCTTTGCCCAGTACTTC. It encodes CASSPRDRPIFAQYF.

This clonotype was counted at least ten times. This sequence joins TRBV18 and TRBJ1-1; a possible D gene is TRBD1 (6 bases). V dropped 3 bases and J dropped 0 bases, with 11 bases sitting between them. Germline CDR1 reads KGHSH; CDR2 reads LQKENI. There are 15 residues in the CDR3. Here the CDR3 DNA reads TGTGCCAGCTCACCCAGGGGAAGTATGAACACTGAAGCTTTCTTT. Protein sequence: CASSPRGSMNTEAFF.